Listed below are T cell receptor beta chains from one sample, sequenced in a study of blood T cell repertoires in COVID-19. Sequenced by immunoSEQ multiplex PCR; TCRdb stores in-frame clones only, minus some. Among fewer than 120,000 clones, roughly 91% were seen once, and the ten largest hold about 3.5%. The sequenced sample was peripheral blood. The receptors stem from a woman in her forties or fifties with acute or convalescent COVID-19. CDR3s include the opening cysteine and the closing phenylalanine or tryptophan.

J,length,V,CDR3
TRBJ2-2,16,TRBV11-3,CASSPRPAGVSGELFF
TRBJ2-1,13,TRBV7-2,CASSPGTYNEQFF
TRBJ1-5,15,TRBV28,CASSPTGFSNQPQHF
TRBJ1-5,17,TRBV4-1,CASSLTHLSGGNQPQHF
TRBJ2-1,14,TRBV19,CASSRTEIANEQFF
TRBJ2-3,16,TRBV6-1,CASSDLQRDFTDTQYF
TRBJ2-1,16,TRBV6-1,CASSEAPRFPYNEQFF
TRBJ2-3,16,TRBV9,CASSASSGLSTDTQYF
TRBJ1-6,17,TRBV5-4,CASSSLAGTGYNSPLHF
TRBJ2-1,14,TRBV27,CASSPHLSYNEQFF
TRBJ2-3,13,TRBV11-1,CASSPPKRNTQYF
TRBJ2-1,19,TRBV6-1,CASSEIPTSGRSPYNEQFF
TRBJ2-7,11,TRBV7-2,CASSLVNEQYF
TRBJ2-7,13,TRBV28,CASSPLRQKGQYF
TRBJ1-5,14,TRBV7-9,CASSPDRGDQPQHF
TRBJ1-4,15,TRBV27,CASSLTGGPNEKLFF
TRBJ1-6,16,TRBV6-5,CASSYHGRAYNSPLHF
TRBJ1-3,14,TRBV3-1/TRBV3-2,CASSFPGQGNTIYF
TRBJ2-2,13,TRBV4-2,CASSLLGRGELFF
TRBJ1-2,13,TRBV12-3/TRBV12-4,CASSLSGGGGYTF
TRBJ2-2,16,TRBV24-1,CATSDPGTGSSGELFF
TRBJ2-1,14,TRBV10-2,CASSRGGFNNEQFF
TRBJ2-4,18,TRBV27,CASSLEGTGNLAKNIQYF
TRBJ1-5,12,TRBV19,CASSIQGGPQHF
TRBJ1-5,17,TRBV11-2,CASSSDGPGLSNQPQHF
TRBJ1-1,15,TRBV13,CASSLRAGLGTEAFF
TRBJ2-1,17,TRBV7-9,CASSSRLGREGVNEQFF
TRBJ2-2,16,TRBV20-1,CSAGGTTGPNTGELFF
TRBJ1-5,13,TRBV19,CASSMQRDQPQHF
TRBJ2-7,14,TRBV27,CASRGSGRPYEQYF
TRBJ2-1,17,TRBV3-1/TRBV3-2,CASSQGPSGSTGNEQFF
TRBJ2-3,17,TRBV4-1,CASSQASGRASADTQYF
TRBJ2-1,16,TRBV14,CASSRRPDFSYNEQFF
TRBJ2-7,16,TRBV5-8,CASSFGRLAGSYEQYF
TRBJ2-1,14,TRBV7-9,CASTRQADWNEQFF
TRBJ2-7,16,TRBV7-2,CASSLVPSGGRNEQYF
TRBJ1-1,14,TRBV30,CAWSFAGGNTEAFF
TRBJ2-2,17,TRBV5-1,CASSLLTSGPNTGELFF
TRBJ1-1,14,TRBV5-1,CASSLETVNTEAFF
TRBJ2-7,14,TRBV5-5,CASSRTSGTYEQYF
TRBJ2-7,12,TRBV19,CAAGTGAYEQYF
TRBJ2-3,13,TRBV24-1,CATSFAGTDTQYF
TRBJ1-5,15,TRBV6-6,CASSYSNGGDQPQHF
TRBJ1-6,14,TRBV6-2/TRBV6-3,CASSRRGSPMPLHF
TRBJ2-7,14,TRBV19,CASSIAQGALEQYF
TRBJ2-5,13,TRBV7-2,CASSLDRSETQYF
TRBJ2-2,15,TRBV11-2,CASSSTSGSAGELFF
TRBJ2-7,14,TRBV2,CASSGTAQGYEQYF
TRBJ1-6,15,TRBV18,CASSPLEGSFSPLHF
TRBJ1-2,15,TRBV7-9,CASSLGGDGYYGYTF
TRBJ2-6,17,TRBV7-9,CASGSGQGFSGANVLTF
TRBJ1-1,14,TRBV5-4,CASSSGQKNTEAFF
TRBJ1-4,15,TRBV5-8,CASSPGQGTNEKLFF